Each of the 11 T cell receptor beta chains below was sequenced from the same sample in a study of blood T cell repertoires in COVID-19. Generated by immunoSEQ multiplex PCR, the TCRdb table keeps only in-frame clones and is missing some. The sample records 85,000 to 130,000 clones, roughly 82% being singletons. The sequenced sample was peripheral blood. The receptor source for this set is a man aged 60 to 75 with acute or convalescent COVID-19.

The chain links TRBV3-1 (or the pseudogene TRBV3-2) to TRBJ1-2, with TRBD1 matching 7 bases. The junction had 5 bases not matched to a gene; V was cut back by 6 bases and J by 4 bases. Germline V lookup: CDR1 LGHDT, CDR2 YNNKEL (reference sequence). This CDR3 is 13 amino acids long. The CDR3 DNA follows: TGTGCCAGCAGTCAGGACAGGACCTATGGCTACACCTTC. It translates to CASSQDRTYGYTF.

This clone was seen just once. The chain has TRBV18 and TRBJ2-7, with D maybe TRBD1 (6 bases). Germline CDR1 reads KGHSH; CDR2 reads LQKENI. Trimming left V 5 bases short and J 3 bases short, with 14 bases between. The CDR3 runs 14 residues. The CDR3 sequence is CASSRENRVYEQYF. The CDR3 nucleotides read TGTGCCAGCTCAAGGGAGAACAGGGTCTACGAGCAGTACTTC.

This chain joins TRBV5-1 and TRBJ1-6; no firm D call. Trimming cost V 3 bases and J 8 bases, with 9 bases left between them. This CDR3 is 13 amino acids long. CDR1 and CDR2 (germline): SGHRS, YFSETQ. The CDR3 sequence is CASSSEVDSPLHF. The DNA for the CDR3 is TGCGCCAGCAGCTCCGAAGTAGATTCACCCCTCCACTTT.

CDR3: CASSLDPGNSPLHF. CDR3 nucleotide sequence: TGTGCCAGCAGCTTAGATCCGGGGAATTCACCCCTCCACTTT. The chain uses TRBV11-3 and TRBJ1-6; the D is unclear. Germline V gives CDR1 SGHNT, CDR2 YENEEA. V lost 0 bases and J lost 7, with 7 bases in between. The CDR3 consists of 14 residues.

The chain recombines TRBV19 with TRBJ1-2, with a tentative D call TRBD1 (6 bases). V dropped 5 bases and J dropped 4 bases, with 17 bases sitting between them. Germline CDR1 and CDR2: LNHDA and SQIVND (reference sequence). The CDR3 runs to 15 residues. The chain's CDR3 is CASSSALQGGYGYTF. CDR3 nucleotide sequence: TGTGCCAGTAGTTCCGCCTTACAGGGCGGCTATGGCTACACCTTC.

The V and J genes are TRBV7-2 and TRBJ2-3; the D is unclear. V was clipped by 3 bases and J by 9 bases, with 7 bases between them. Germline-derived CDR1 and CDR2 are SGHTA and FQGNSA. The CDR3 is made up of 11 amino acids. The CDR3, as DNA: TGTGCCAGCAGCTTTGGCACAACGCAGTATTTT. Encoded protein: CASSFGTTQYF.

CDR3 nucleotides: TGTGCCAGCAGCTTTGACAGGGATTGGACTGAAGCTTTCTTT. It yields the protein CASSFDRDWTEAFF. The chain links TRBV5-6 to TRBJ1-1; 7 nucleotides align to TRBD1. The CDR3 covers 14 residues. The J segment lost 5 bases and the V segment lost 2 bases, leaving 6 bases of the junction unmatched. CDR1 and CDR2 (germline): SGHDT, YYEEEE.

The chain joins TRBV3-1 (or the pseudogene TRBV3-2) to TRBJ2-1, with TRBD2 matching over 11 bases. CDR1 is LGHDT and CDR2 is YNNKEL in the germline V gene (reference sequence). V was pared by 4 bases and J by 1 base, with 9 bases of the junction left unmatched. The CDR3 runs 18 residues. As DNA, the CDR3 is TGTGCCAGCAGCCTCGCCGGGACTAGCGGCCTATCCTACAATGAGCAGTTCTTC. This codes for CASSLAGTSGLSYNEQFF.

The chain has TRBV19 and TRBJ2-1; maybe TRBD2 (5 bases). The CDR3 totals 14 residues. V was clipped by 5 bases and J by 0 bases, with 8 bases between them. Germline CDR1 is LNHDA and CDR2 is SQIVND (reference sequence). The CDR3 sequence: CASSSGSSYNEQFF. For the CDR3, the DNA is TGTGCCAGTAGTTCGGGGAGCTCCTACAATGAGCAGTTCTTC. Complete variable domain (other parts from reference TRBV19 and TRBJ2-1): DGGITQSPKYLFRKEGQNVTLSCEQNLNHDAMYWYRQDPGQGLRLIYYSQIVNDFQKGDIAEGYSVSREKKESFPLTVTSAQKNPTAFYLCASSSGSSYNEQFFGPGTRLTVL.

The chain carries TRBV27 and TRBJ1-5; 7 nucleotides line up with TRBD1. Germline values: CDR1 MNHEY, CDR2 SMNVEV (reference sequence). The CDR3 sequence is 15 residues long. Unmatched junction bases numbered 7, after V lost 6 bases and J lost 2 bases. Here the CDR3 reads CASRTQGRGNQPQHF. In DNA, the CDR3 is TGTGCCAGCAGAACACAGGGGAGAGGCAATCAGCCCCAGCATTTT.

The chain joins TRBV24-1 to TRBJ1-2, with 8 bases lining up with TRBD1. V gave up 3 bases and J gave up 8 bases; unmatched junction bases: 13. Germline V gene sequence: CDR1 KGHDR, CDR2 SFDVKD. The CDR3 runs to 16 residues. The CDR3, as DNA: TGTGCCACCAGTGATAGGGCCGGGACAGGCGTGAGGGGCTACACCTTC. This sequence encodes CATSDRAGTGVRGYTF.